These 31 T cell receptor beta chains were all obtained from the same sample, sequenced in a study of cytomegalovirus exposure and HLA in healthy donors (dated by TCRdb to the late 2010s). The library was built by means of the immunoSEQ multiplex PCR assay. A mixture of 60 forward primers for TCR Vbeta segments and 13 reverse primers for TCR Jbeta segments was used in the multiplex PCR. The source is immuneACCESS, and TCRdb retained only in-frame sequences with V and J called. Part of the clones is not carried over; for the studies checked, unresolved V genes explain less than half of this, and the remainder is unexplained. In all, the sample holds roughly 180,000 clones, and around 84% of those were seen once. Clones ranked in the top ten supply more than 0.95% of the sample. Sequenced: PBMCs. The receptors derive from a girl aged 2-10 years in good health and CMV-seropositive.

This clone was observed a single time. The chain employs TRBV6-1 and TRBJ2-1; 10 nucleotides agree with TRBD2. CDR3 length equals 17 residues. V shed 2 bases, J shed 8 bases, and the junction held 12 bases outside the gene matches. The V gene's germline CDR1 is MNHNS and CDR2 SASEGT. CDR3 amino acids: CASSEQGSRTSGYEQFF. The CDR3 nucleotides read TGTGCCAGCAGTGAACAAGGCTCCAGGACTAGCGGCTATGAGCAGTTCTTC.

This clone was detected once. The J gene is TRBJ2-1, the V gene TRBV28, with unresolved D. CDR1 is MDHEN, CDR2 SYDVKM, per germline. Trimming took 5 bases from V and 4 from J, leaving 6 bases between them. The CDR3 has 12 residues. The CDR3 is CASSPLYNEQFF. In DNA, the CDR3 is TGTGCCAGCAGTCCCCTATACAATGAGCAGTTCTTC.

The chain has TRBV21-1 and TRBJ1-5; TRBD1 is the table's D call and was not checked against the DNA. TRBV21-1 is marked as a pseudogene. The CDR3 loop spans 11 amino acids. CDR3 in amino acids: CASRKGQPQHF. CDR3 in DNA: TGTGCCAGCAGAAAGGGGCAGCCCCAGCATTTT.

This clone was detected only a few times. This chain links TRBV5-6 with TRBJ2-7; D is undetermined. Trimming stripped 1 base from V and 2 bases from J, with 13 bases between. The CDR3 spans 15 residues. Germline V gene sequence: CDR1 SGHDT, CDR2 YYEEEE. The CDR3, as DNA: TGTGCCAGCAGCTTGTGGCAGGTATTTCCCTACGAGCAGTACTTC. It specifies CASSLWQVFPYEQYF.

The CDR3 DNA reads TGTGCCAGCTCATCCAGGGCCCTATACACAGATACGCAGTATTTT. It is translated as CASSSRALYTDTQYF. The chain uses TRBV9 and TRBJ2-3; D might be TRBD1 (5 bases). With 7 bases removed from V and 2 bases from J, the gap between germline ends came to 17 bases. This CDR3 comprises 15 residues. Germline V lookup: CDR1 SGDLS, CDR2 YYNGEE.

The chain recombines TRBV15 with TRBJ1-4; 7 bases are a match to TRBD1. The CDR3 length is 15 residues. Per the germline V gene, CDR1 is LNHNV and CDR2 is YYDKDF (reference sequence). Trimming removed 3 bases from V and 6 bases from J; junction bases left unmatched: 7. CDR3 region: CATSRSRTGDEKLFF. The CDR3 DNA sequence: TGTGCCACCAGCAGGTCGCGGACAGGAGATGAAAAACTGTTTTTT.

The chain employs TRBV14 and TRBJ1-1; no definite D call. V was pared by 4 bases and J by 1 base, with 16 bases between. This CDR3 has 16 residues. CDR1 and CDR2 from the germline V gene are SGHDN and FVKESK. CDR3 coding DNA: TGTGCCAGCAGCCGTAGAACTGGAGGGCCGAACACTGAAGCTTTCTTT. Protein: CASSRRTGGPNTEAFF.

The chain's CDR3 is CASSLTTMDTQYF. The CDR3 coding sequence is TGTGCCAGCAGCTTAACGACAATGGATACGCAGTATTTT. J is TRBJ2-3 and V is TRBV7-3, with D uncertain. V was trimmed by 0 bases and J by 6 bases, leaving 7 bases between them. The CDR3 is 13 residues long. From germline, CDR1 is SGHTA and CDR2 FQGTGA.

This rearrangement joins TRBV19 to TRBJ2-1, with 11 bases fitting TRBD2. From germline, CDR1 is LNHDA and CDR2 SQIVND (reference sequence). Trimming at V came to 10 bases and at J to 4 bases, leaving 24 bases not matched to a gene. There are 20 residues in the CDR3. For the CDR3, the DNA is TGTGCCACTAAAACCCCTGGACAGGGCCTGACTAGCGGGGCGTACAATGAGCAGTTCTTC. Its protein is CATKTPGQGLTSGAYNEQFF.

The rearrangement links TRBV9 to TRBJ2-3; D uncertain. Germline V lookup: CDR1 SGDLS, CDR2 YYNGEE. The CDR3 loop spans 12 amino acids. V dropped 3 bases and J dropped 2 bases, with 4 bases sitting between them. In nucleotides, the CDR3 is TGTGCCAGCAGCGCTATCACAGATACGCAGTATTTT. This translates into CASSAITDTQYF.

The rearrangement joins TRBV7-6 to TRBJ1-1, with D maybe TRBD1 (5 bases). V was clipped by 5 bases and J by 1 base, with 8 bases between them. The CDR3 loop spans 13 amino acids. Germline loops: CDR1 SGHVS, CDR2 FNYEAQ. This chain's CDR3 is CASSRQQNTEAFF. The CDR3 nucleotides read TGTGCCAGCAGCCGACAGCAGAACACTGAAGCTTTCTTT.

V and J are TRBV11-2 and TRBJ2-5, with 13 bases lining up with TRBD2. The germline CDR1 and CDR2 sequences are SGHAT and FQNNGV. V lost 6 bases, J lost 3 bases, and 4 bases stayed unmatched. There are 15 residues in the CDR3. The CDR3 sequence: CASRDGLAGEETQYF. The CDR3 DNA reads TGTGCCAGCAGAGACGGACTAGCGGGAGAAGAGACCCAGTACTTC.

V gene TRBV6-1 combines with J gene TRBJ1-4; no clear D. V shed 3 bases and J shed 4 bases, with 9 bases lying between them. Germline-derived CDR1 and CDR2 are MNHNS and SASEGT. CDR3 length: 14 residues. The chain's CDR3 is CASSETRINEKLFF. For the CDR3, the DNA is TGTGCCAGCAGTGAGACACGTATTAATGAAAAACTGTTTTTT.

The chain recombines TRBV28 with TRBJ2-1, with 10 bases identical to TRBD2. Germline CDR1 reads MDHEN; CDR2 reads SYDVKM. The CDR3 consists of 18 residues. V shed 4 bases and J 9 bases; nucleotides not matched to a gene: 18. This CDR3 is CASSSPRGSGRASCEQFF. CDR3 bases: TGTGCCAGCAGTTCCCCGAGAGGGAGCGGGAGGGCTTCTTGTGAGCAGTTCTTC. Full variable domain (rest looked up from reference TRBV28 and TRBJ2-1): DVKVTQSSRYLVKRTGEKVFLECVQDMDHENMFWYRQDPGLGLRLIYFSYDVKMKEKGDIPEGYSVSREKKERFSLILESASTNQTSMYLCASSSPRGSGRASCEQFFGPGTRLTVL.

This chain joins TRBV6-1 and TRBJ2-7; 9 bases align to TRBD2. The germline gives CDR1 MNHNS, CDR2 SASEGT. With V trimmed by 7 bases and J by 2 bases, 9 bases remained unmatched. The length of the CDR3 is 15 residues. The CDR3 here is CASISGTSRTYEQYF. The DNA for the CDR3 is TGTGCCAGCATTTCCGGGACTAGCCGCACCTACGAGCAGTACTTC.

The chain has TRBV6-1 and TRBJ2-3, with a tentative D call TRBD2 (5 bases). The CDR3 sequence is 16 residues long. Germline V lookup: CDR1 MNHNS, CDR2 SASEGT. V lost 2 bases and J lost 0, with 12 bases in between. The CDR3: CASSESIATSTDTQYF. CDR3 sequence (DNA): TGTGCCAGCAGTGAATCAATAGCGACGAGCACAGATACGCAGTATTTT.

The chain combines TRBV18 with TRBJ1-2; the D gene is possibly TRBD1 (6 bases). This CDR3 region has 16 residues. In germline, CDR1 is KGHSH, CDR2 LQKENI. Trimming took off 4 bases at V and 1 base at J, with 16 bases between the two ends. In DNA, the CDR3 is TGTGCCAGCTCACAAGCCCAACAGGGAATTAACTATGGCTACACCTTC. This gives the protein CASSQAQQGINYGYTF.

The V gene is TRBV5-1, the J gene TRBJ2-1; 16 bases align to TRBD2. This CDR3 is built from 16 residues. CDR1 and CDR2 (germline): SGHRS, YFSETQ. After removal of 3 bases from V and 9 bases from J, the junction contained 6 bases not matched to a gene. This CDR3 reads CASSSGLAGGLSEQFF. The CDR3 DNA sequence: TGCGCCAGCAGCTCGGGACTAGCGGGGGGGCTTAGTGAGCAGTTCTTC.

Only a few counts were recorded for this clone. The chain uses TRBV27 and TRBJ1-3; tentative D call: TRBD1 (5 bases). Trimming pared 3 bases from V and 3 bases from J, leaving 9 bases between. The CDR3 is 14 amino acids. Germline loops: CDR1 MNHEY, CDR2 SMNVEV (reference sequence). DNA for the CDR3: TGTGCCAGCAGTTTTCAGGGTGGTGGAAACACCATATATTTT. Its translation: CASSFQGGGNTIYF.

The table lists this clone with a few counts. This chain links TRBV4-1 with TRBJ2-7; the match to TRBD2 covers 16 bases. The CDR3 loop spans 18 amino acids. V lost 3 bases and J lost 2; bases outside the gene matches: 7. CDR1 and CDR2 (germline): MGHRA, YSYEKL. The CDR3, as DNA: TGCGCCAGCAGCCAGCTGGGACTAGCGGGAGGGCCCCCCTACGAGCAGTACTTC. The encoded protein is CASSQLGLAGGPPYEQYF.

This clone was seen a single time. The V call is TRBV18, the J call TRBJ2-7; TRBD1 aligns across 10 bases. CDR1 KGHSH and CDR2 LQKENI come from the germline V gene. The CDR3 length is 13 residues. Trimming at V came to 10 bases and at J to 3 bases, leaving 6 bases not matched to a gene. DNA for the CDR3: TGTGCCACCTCGGACAGGGGGGACTACGAGCAGTACTTC. Translation gives CATSDRGDYEQYF.

In its sample, this clone was seen a few times. The V gene is TRBV6-1, the J gene TRBJ1-2; D is perhaps TRBD1 (6 bases). The length of the CDR3 is 14 residues. Germline CDR1 and CDR2: MNHNS and SASEGT. Trimming removed 10 bases from V and 4 bases from J, with 19 bases in between. Here the CDR3 DNA reads TGTGCCACCCCGAGAGGGACACTTAGCTATGGCTACACCTTC. Translation gives CATPRGTLSYGYTF.

The chain carries TRBV11-2 and TRBJ2-5; weak D call: TRBD2 (5 bases). With 5 bases removed from V and 3 bases from J, the gap between germline ends came to 13 bases. This CDR3 region has 14 residues. Germline CDR1 and CDR2: SGHAT and FQNNGV. DNA for the CDR3: TGTGCCAGCAGCCCCGGACTTACCGAAGAGACCCAGTACTTC. Amino acids: CASSPGLTEETQYF.

This clone has only a few counts. The J gene is TRBJ1-5, the V gene TRBV2; D possibly corresponds to TRBD1 (5 bases). Trimming took off 5 bases at V and 0 bases at J, with 11 bases between the two ends. The CDR3 is 15 residues long. Germline V gives CDR1 SNHLY, CDR2 FYNNEI. CDR3 in amino acids: CASSPQGISNQPQHF. As DNA, the CDR3 is TGTGCCAGCAGTCCCCAGGGTATTAGCAATCAGCCCCAGCATTTT.

The chain recombines TRBV4-2 with TRBJ2-1; TRBD1 agrees at 11 bases. Germline CDR1 LGHNA, CDR2 YNFKEQ. Trimming took 4 bases from V and 5 from J; bases not matched to a gene: 4. This CDR3 has 15 amino acids. The chain's CDR3 is CASSRTGGRNNEQFF. The CDR3 nucleotides are TGTGCCAGCAGCCGGACAGGGGGCCGGAACAATGAGCAGTTCTTC.

The chain carries TRBV6-1 and TRBJ1-1; no definite D call. Trimming removed 6 bases from V and 5 bases from J, with 16 bases in between. In germline, CDR1 is MNHNS, CDR2 SASEGT. This CDR3 contains 14 residues. In DNA form, the CDR3 reads TGTGCCAGCAGGCAAGATCGGGGTCGGACTGAAGCTTTCTTT. This sequence encodes CASRQDRGRTEAFF.

This sequence joins TRBV5-1 and TRBJ1-2, with D unclear. CDR3 length: 15 amino acids. V shed 3 bases and J shed 5 bases, with 17 bases lying between them. CDR1 SGHRS and CDR2 YFSETQ come from the germline V gene. The CDR3 loop reads CASSSGRGTGYGYTF. CDR3 nucleotides: TGCGCCAGCAGCTCTGGGCGGGGTACTGGGTATGGCTACACCTTC.

V gene TRBV9 combines with J gene TRBJ1-3; no clear D gene. From germline, CDR1 is SGDLS and CDR2 YYNGEE. V lost 3 bases, J lost 0 bases, and 4 bases lay in between. The CDR3 consists of 13 residues. The CDR3 coding sequence is TGTGCCAGCAGCGAGAGCTCTGGAAACACCATATATTTT. This translates into CASSESSGNTIYF.

The V gene is TRBV2, the J gene TRBJ2-1, with 13 nucleotides matching TRBD2. The CDR3 consists of 15 residues. Germline CDR1 reads SNHLY; CDR2 reads FYNNEI. The V segment lost 8 bases and the J segment 5 bases; nucleotides outside the gene matches: 6. The CDR3 sequence: CASSRTSGSNNEQFF. CDR3 nucleotide sequence: TGTGCCAGCTCCCGGACTAGCGGGAGTAACAATGAGCAGTTCTTC.

This clone was recorded once. V is TRBV5-4 and J is TRBJ2-3; weak D call: TRBD2 (5 bases). CDR1 and CDR2 (germline): SGHNT, YYREEE (reference sequence). This CDR3 region has 14 residues. The V gene lost 4 bases and the J gene lost 2 bases, with 11 bases spanning the gap. CDR3 protein: CASSLDYVTDTQYF. CDR3 DNA sequence: TGTGCCAGCAGCCTAGACTATGTCACAGATACGCAGTATTTT.

The chain employs TRBV19 and TRBJ1-3; a possible D gene is TRBD1 (5 bases). The CDR3 spans 14 residues. Trimming took 5 bases from V and 0 from J, leaving 8 bases between them. Germline loops: CDR1 LNHDA, CDR2 SQIVND (reference sequence). The CDR3: CASSYTGSGNTIYF. CDR3 in DNA: TGTGCCAGTAGTTATACAGGCTCTGGAAACACCATATATTTT. The full variable domain, rest sourced from reference TRBV19 and TRBJ1-3, is DGGITQSPKYLFRKEGQNVTLSCEQNLNHDAMYWYRQDPGQGLRLIYYSQIVNDFQKGDIAEGYSVSREKKESFPLTVTSAQKNPTAFYLCASSYTGSGNTIYFGEGSWLTVV.